The present entry profiles one TCR beta chain with its context. Its antigen remains unidentified. The ends were cut back, 9 bases at V and 6 bases at J, with 12 bases in the middle. Germline V gene lookup returns CDR1 ENHRY and CDR2 SYGVKD. The CDR3 loop spans 12 amino acids. This sample stems from a study of cytomegalovirus exposure and HLA in healthy donors. About the study: Earlier, almost 120 million unique TCR beta sequences were recovered from about 179 million T cells by an analysis. Study-level results: CMV serostatus was the only immune exposure information that was available. Data from an earlier analysis indicated that most TCR beta V segments were productive either about 90% or about 30% of the time. In a later analysis, DRB1 alleles had the most associated TCRs; HLA-C alleles the fewest.

Amplification used 60 Vbeta primers and 13 Jbeta primers. Sequenced by immunoSEQ multiplex PCR; TCRdb stores in-frame clones only, minus some. Here the sample spans 150,000 to 200,000 clones, roughly 85% being singletons. The sequencing sample was made of PBMCs. The V and J genes are TRBV10-3 and TRBJ2-1; a possible D gene is TRBD2 (6 bases). The TCR was taken from a male donor in good health and CMV-seronegative. This CDR3 is CAIAGNANEQFF. The CDR3 bases are TGTGCCATAGCGGGTAATGCCAATGAGCAGTTCTTC.